One and the same sample provided the 2 T cell receptor beta chains below, sequenced in a study of cytomegalovirus exposure and HLA in healthy donors. PCR primers comprised 60 Vbeta and 13 Jbeta primers. Clones were read by immunoSEQ multiplex PCR, and TCRdb kept only the in-frame ones, dropping some. Among under 200,000 clones listed, approximately 70% were seen once. The sample was PBMCs. These receptors all come from a woman between 25 and 40 years old in good health and CMV-seronegative.

This sequence joins TRBV5-1 and TRBJ1-3; 7 nucleotides align to TRBD1. V dropped 7 bases and J dropped 2; count of bases not matched to a gene: 12. The germline V gene has CDR1 SGHRS and CDR2 YFSETQ. The CDR3 length is 16 residues. This CDR3 reads CASQSLEGAAGNTIYF. For the CDR3, the DNA is TGCGCCAGCCAGTCCCTTGAGGGGGCAGCTGGAAACACCATATATTTT.

CDR3: CAISGELAVYNEQFF. The CDR3 nucleotides are TGTGCCATCAGTGGGGAACTAGCGGTATACAATGAGCAGTTCTTC. V and J are TRBV10-3 and TRBJ2-1; TRBD2 matches 8 bases. The CDR3 is 15 amino acids. V dropped 4 bases and J dropped 4; count of bases not matched to a gene: 6. Looked up from germline, CDR1 is ENHRY and CDR2 is SYGVKD.